This T cell receptor beta chain emerged from a study of blood T cells in healthy people across ages. General study results and limits: PBMC samples, being unsorted, prevented any conclusive comparison of naive and antigen-experienced cells.

V lost 7 bases and J 7 bases, leaving 16 bases between the germline ends. The CDR3 extends over 13 amino acids. Germline CDR1 is SNHLY and CDR2 is FYNNEI. Combining a sample-barcoded 5' primer with a J-beta primer mix, a second PCR ran for roughly 7 to 11 cycles. Using its own MiXCR run on the 5' RACE reads, TCRdb lists one record per CDR3 protein. Counted here are roughly 700,000 distinct CDR3 sequences, 45% to 50% occurring once; the ten biggest clones make up about a third. About this clonotype itself: The antigen is undetermined.

J is TRBJ1-2 and V is TRBV2, with TRBD1 as a possible D gene (6 bases). The receptor was isolated from a woman in her sixties or seventies in good health. Material for sequencing was blood. The CDR3 reads CASNAQGSGGYTF. The CDR3 DNA follows: TGTGCCAGCAACGCTCAGGGGTCCGGTGGCTACACCTTC.